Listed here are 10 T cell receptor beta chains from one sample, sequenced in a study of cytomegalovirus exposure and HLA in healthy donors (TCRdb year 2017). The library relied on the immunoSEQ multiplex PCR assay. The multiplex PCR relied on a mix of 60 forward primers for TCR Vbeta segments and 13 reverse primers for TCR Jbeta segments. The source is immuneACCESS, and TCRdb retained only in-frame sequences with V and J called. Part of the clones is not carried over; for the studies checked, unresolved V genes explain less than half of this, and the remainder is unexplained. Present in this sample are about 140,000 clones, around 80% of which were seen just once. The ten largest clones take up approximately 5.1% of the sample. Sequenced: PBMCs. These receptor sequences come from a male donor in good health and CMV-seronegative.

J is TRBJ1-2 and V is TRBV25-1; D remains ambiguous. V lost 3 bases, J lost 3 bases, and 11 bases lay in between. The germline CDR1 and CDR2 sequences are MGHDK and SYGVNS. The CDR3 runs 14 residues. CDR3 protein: CASSDVETDYGYTF. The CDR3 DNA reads TGTGCCAGCAGTGATGTCGAGACTGACTATGGCTACACCTTC.

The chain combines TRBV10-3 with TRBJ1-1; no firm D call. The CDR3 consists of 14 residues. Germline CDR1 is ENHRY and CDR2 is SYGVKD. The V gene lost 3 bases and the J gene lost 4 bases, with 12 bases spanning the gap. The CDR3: CAISDLSGITEAFF. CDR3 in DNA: TGTGCCATCAGTGATCTTTCGGGGATCACTGAAGCTTTCTTT.

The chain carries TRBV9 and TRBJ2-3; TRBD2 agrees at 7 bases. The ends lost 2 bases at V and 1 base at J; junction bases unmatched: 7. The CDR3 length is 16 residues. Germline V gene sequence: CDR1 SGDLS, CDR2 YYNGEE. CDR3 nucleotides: TGTGCCAGCAGCGTGAGGGGAGGGACCGGCACAGATACGCAGTATTTT. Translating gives CASSVRGGTGTDTQYF.

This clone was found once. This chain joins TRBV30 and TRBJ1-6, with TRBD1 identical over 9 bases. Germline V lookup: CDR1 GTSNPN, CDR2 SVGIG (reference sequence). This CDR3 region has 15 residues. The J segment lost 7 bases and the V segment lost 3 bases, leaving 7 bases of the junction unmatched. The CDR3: CAWRVRDRENSPLHF. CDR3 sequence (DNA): TGTGCCTGGAGGGTACGGGACAGGGAGAATTCACCCCTCCACTTT.

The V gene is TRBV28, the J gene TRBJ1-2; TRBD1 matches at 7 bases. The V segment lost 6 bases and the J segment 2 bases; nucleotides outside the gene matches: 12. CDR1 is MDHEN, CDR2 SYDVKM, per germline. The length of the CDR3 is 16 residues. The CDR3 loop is CASRGFDGTANYGYTF. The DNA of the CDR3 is TGTGCCAGCAGAGGGTTCGACGGGACAGCCAACTATGGCTACACCTTC.

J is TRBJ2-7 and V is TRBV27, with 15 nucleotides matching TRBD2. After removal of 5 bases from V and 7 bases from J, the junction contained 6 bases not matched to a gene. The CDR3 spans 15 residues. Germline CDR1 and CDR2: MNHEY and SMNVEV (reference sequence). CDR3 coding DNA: TGTGCCAGCAGTGGACTAGCGGGGGGGCAATTAGAGCAGTACTTC. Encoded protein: CASSGLAGGQLEQYF.

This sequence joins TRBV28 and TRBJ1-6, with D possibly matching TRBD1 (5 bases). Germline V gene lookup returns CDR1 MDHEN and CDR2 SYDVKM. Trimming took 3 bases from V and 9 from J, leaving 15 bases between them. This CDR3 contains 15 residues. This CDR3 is CASSLGQGRSSPLHF. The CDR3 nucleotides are TGTGCCAGCAGTTTGGGGCAGGGTAGGAGTTCACCCCTCCACTTT.

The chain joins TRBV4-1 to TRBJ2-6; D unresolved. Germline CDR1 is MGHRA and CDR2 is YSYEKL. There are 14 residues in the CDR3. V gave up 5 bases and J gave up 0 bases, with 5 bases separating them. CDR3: CASSNSSGANVLTF. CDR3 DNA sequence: TGCGCCAGCAGCAATAGCTCTGGGGCCAACGTCCTGACTTTC.

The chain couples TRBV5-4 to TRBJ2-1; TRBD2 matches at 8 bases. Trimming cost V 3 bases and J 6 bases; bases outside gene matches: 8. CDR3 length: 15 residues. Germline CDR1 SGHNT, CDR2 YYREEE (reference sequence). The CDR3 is CASSSGTSFLNEQFF. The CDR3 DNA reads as TGTGCCAGCAGCTCGGGGACTAGTTTTCTCAATGAGCAGTTCTTC.

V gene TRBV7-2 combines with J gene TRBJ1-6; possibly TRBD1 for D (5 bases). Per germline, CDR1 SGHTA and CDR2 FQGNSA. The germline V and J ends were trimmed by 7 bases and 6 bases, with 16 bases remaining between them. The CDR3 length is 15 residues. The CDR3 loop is CASNMVRQGNSPLHF. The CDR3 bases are TGTGCCAGCAACATGGTTCGGCAGGGTAATTCACCCCTCCACTTT. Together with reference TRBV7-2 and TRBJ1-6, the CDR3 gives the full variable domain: GAGVSQSPSNKVTEKGKDVELRCDPISGHTALYWYRQSLGQGLEFLIYFQGNSAPDKSGLPSDRFSAERTGGSVSTLTIQRTQQEDSAVYLCASNMVRQGNSPLHFGNGTRLTVT.